A selection of T cell receptor beta chains follows, all from one sample in a study of CD4 T cells in relation to SARS-CoV-2 and coronaviruses. Clones were read by immunoSEQ multiplex PCR, and TCRdb kept only the in-frame ones, dropping some. Of some 35,000 clones in the sample, approximately 82% were seen once. These receptors lack a known antigen. Sequencing used naive CD4+ T cells from PBMCs, cultured in vitro. Receptors originate from an adult with COVID-19. Both conserved end residues are part of each CDR3. The D gene is left open where the match is weak. Clone size, where shown, is once, few, many, or a class for clones that have expanded.

D gene: .
clone size: .
J gene: TRBJ1-2
V gene: TRBV27
CDR3 DNA: TGTGCCAGCAGTCGCGGCAGCCTCTATGGCTACACCTTC
CDR3 protein: CASSRGSLYGYTF

D gene: .
clone size: few
J gene: TRBJ1-2
V gene: TRBV7-9
CDR3 DNA: TGTGCCAGCAGCCAGCCGGGGGCAGTCCTCTATGGCTACACCTTC
CDR3 protein: CASSQPGAVLYGYTF

D gene: TRBD2
clone size: .
J gene: TRBJ2-7
V gene: TRBV12-3/TRBV12-4
CDR3 DNA: TGTGCCAGCAGTTCAGCGGGGACTTACGAGCAGTACTTC
CDR3 protein: CASSSAGTYEQYF

D gene: .
clone size: few
J gene: TRBJ2-1
V gene: TRBV5-1
CDR3 DNA: TGCGCCAGCAGCGGCATCCTTGAGGCCAATGAGCAGTTCTTC
CDR3 protein: CASSGILEANEQFF

D gene: TRBD1
clone size: .
J gene: TRBJ1-6
V gene: TRBV18
CDR3 DNA: TGTGCCAGCTCACCACGTCAGGGACAGGGTATTTCACCCCTCCACTTT
CDR3 protein: CASSPRQGQGISPLHF

D gene: .
clone size: .
J gene: TRBJ2-4
V gene: TRBV4-1
CDR3 DNA: TGCGCCAGCAGCCAGCATTCCAGGGGACGGAGGACCAAAAACATTCAGTACTTC
CDR3 protein: CASSQHSRGRRTKNIQYF

D gene: TRBD1
clone size: few
J gene: TRBJ1-4
V gene: TRBV6-6
CDR3 DNA: TGTGCCAGCAGACGACAGGGTGAAGAAAAACTGTTTTTT
CDR3 protein: CASRRQGEEKLFF

D gene: .
clone size: .
J gene: TRBJ2-5
V gene: TRBV27
CDR3 DNA: TGTGCCAGCAGTTTGTGGGGGAGTGACGGGAAAGAGACCCAGTACTTC
CDR3 protein: CASSLWGSDGKETQYF

D gene: TRBD2
clone size: .
J gene: TRBJ2-3
V gene: TRBV6-2/TRBV6-3
CDR3 DNA: TGTGCCAGCAGTTACGATCCTTACGCCGGGACTAGCGGGATCTCCACAGATACGCAGTATTTT
CDR3 protein: CASSYDPYAGTSGISTDTQYF

D gene: TRBD2
clone size: .
J gene: TRBJ2-3
V gene: TRBV18
CDR3 DNA: TGTGCCAGCTCACCAACGGGACTAGCGGGAGGAGATACGCAGTATTTT
CDR3 protein: CASSPTGLAGGDTQYF

D gene: .
clone size: .
J gene: TRBJ2-1
V gene: TRBV29-1
CDR3 DNA: TGCAGCGTTGAGGGGGGACCCATCATGAGCTCCTACAATGAGCAGTTCTTC
CDR3 protein: CSVEGGPIMSSYNEQFF

D gene: .
clone size: once
J gene: TRBJ1-2
V gene: TRBV7-8
CDR3 DNA: TGTGCCAGCAGCGCCAATAGGGGTGGCTATGGCTACACCTTC
CDR3 protein: CASSANRGGYGYTF

D gene: .
clone size: .
J gene: TRBJ2-3
V gene: TRBV6-6
CDR3 DNA: TGTGCCAGCAGTTACTCGAGAGGAGGTACAGATACGCAGTATTTT
CDR3 protein: CASSYSRGGTDTQYF

D gene: TRBD1
clone size: .
J gene: TRBJ2-1
V gene: TRBV5-4
CDR3 DNA: TGTGCCAGCAGCCTAGGACAGGACTCTCACAATGAGCAGTTCTTC
CDR3 protein: CASSLGQDSHNEQFF

D gene: TRBD1
clone size: .
J gene: TRBJ1-6
V gene: TRBV10-3
CDR3 DNA: TGTGCCGTCCAGGGGGGGGACAGGGAGTCACCCCTCCACTTT
CDR3 protein: CAVQGGDRESPLHF

D gene: TRBD2
clone size: few
J gene: TRBJ2-1
V gene: TRBV7-9
CDR3 DNA: TGTGCCAGCAGCTTGGGGAGGGTCGCCTACAATGAGCAGTTCTTC
CDR3 protein: CASSLGRVAYNEQFF

D gene: .
clone size: few
J gene: TRBJ1-2
V gene: TRBV5-4
CDR3 DNA: TGTGCCAGCAGCCGACCCTCACTAGATAACTATGGCTACACCTTC
CDR3 protein: CASSRPSLDNYGYTF

D gene: .
clone size: .
J gene: TRBJ2-1
V gene: TRBV4-2
CDR3 DNA: TGTGCCAGCAGCCCAAGTACGGGCTCAGACCTCTACAATGAGCAGTTCTTC
CDR3 protein: CASSPSTGSDLYNEQFF

D gene: .
clone size: .
J gene: TRBJ2-2
V gene: TRBV18
CDR3 DNA: TGTGCCAGCTCACCCCCCACTGGGACCGGGGAGCTGTTTTTT
CDR3 protein: CASSPPTGTGELFF

D gene: .
clone size: once
J gene: TRBJ1-1
V gene: TRBV12-5
CDR3 DNA: TGTGCTAGTGGTTTGGTTACCCCCGGGGGAGTTCGGGTGAACGCTTTCTTT
CDR3 protein: CASGLVTPGGVRVNAFF

D gene: .
clone size: .
J gene: TRBJ1-2
V gene: TRBV6-5
CDR3 DNA: TGTGCCAGCAGTTACGGGCAGGGAGGCTATGGCTACACCTTC
CDR3 protein: CASSYGQGGYGYTF

D gene: .
clone size: once
J gene: TRBJ2-2
V gene: TRBV28
CDR3 DNA: TGTGCCAGCAGTTGGGTAGCGGAGAACACCGGGGAGCTGTTTTTT
CDR3 protein: CASSWVAENTGELFF